The text below deals with one T cell receptor (beta chain). Its target antigen remains unknown. Sequencer: NextSeq 550. The Human TCR Profiling Kit (MiLaboratory) was used to prepare UMI-labeled 5' RACE TRB cDNA libraries. cDNA synthesis used the entire amount of extracted RNA, and PCR amplification then used the entire amount of cDNA produced. Libraries were prepared in parallel with an identical number of PCR cycles. In the paper's pipeline: With a requirement of at least two reads per UMI, MIGEC and MiXCR extracted about 50,000 +/- 10,000 unique UMI-labeled TRB cDNA molecules per library. On average, approximately 40,000 +/- 10,000 functional in-frame TRB CDR3 nucleotide clonotypes lacking stop codons were found per library. After each sample was downsampled to 5000 UMI-labeled TRB molecules, VDJtools was used to calculate diversity metrics such as normalized Shannon-Wiener and Chao1. VDJtools was used to calculate clonotype-size-weighted physicochemical properties of the central five CDR3 residues, namely interaction energy, strength, volume and Kidera factor 4. With the reads reprocessed by TCRdb, a single entry stands for each CDR3 protein sequence and no DNA is reported. TCRdb, not the original authors, processed these V and J calls. The data table for this sample lists some 110,000 distinct CDR3 sequences. Roughly 0.4% of the sample rests with the top ten.

The germline V gene provides CDR1 MNHEY and CDR2 SVGEGT. The CDR3 runs 15 residues from the cysteine to the phenylalanine. The DNA is unrecorded. The data stem from a study of CXCR3-negative and CXCR3-positive naive CD8 T cells (dated by TCRdb to about 2019). About the investigation overall: In total, some 130 million TRB reads were obtained, corresponding to roughly 1.5 +/- 0.3 million reads per library. The diversity and physicochemical repertoire analyses included 11 donors pooled from two independent experiments. TRBV-TRBJ cluster analysis included naive subsets from a handful of donors and memory cells from 3 donors.

What the work shows at the level of the full study, not this receptor alone: CXCR3 expression partially decreased after cryopreservation, so most assays used freshly isolated PBMCs. Compared with CXCR3-negative naive cells, CXCR3-positive naive cells had TRB CDR3s with higher hydrophobicity (lower Kidera factor 4), lower energy, and higher strength and volume indices. Surface CD5, linked to self-reactivity in mice, was comparable between naive subsets; TCR interaction strength was therefore also inferred from TRB CDR3 physicochemical properties. Similar TRBV-TRBJ usage was shown by naive CXCR3-negative and CXCR3-positive cells from the same donor, whereas distinct patterns were shown by memory cells. Repertoire diversity was comparably high in both naive subsets but much lower in memory CD8+ T cells.

For each CD8+ T cell subset, flow sorting was done in triplicate, and around 300,000 cells per subset went directly into RLT lysis buffer. To exclude memory contaminants, naive CD8+ T cells were stringently defined as CD45RO-CCR7+CD27+CD95-. Peripheral blood mononuclear cells were isolated from buffy coats using standard density gradient centrifugation. A FACSAria III was used to flow-sort naive CD8+ T cells into CXCR3-negative and CXCR3-positive populations. An RNeasy Mini Kit was used to extract total RNA from the sorted cells. Rearrangement joined TRBV6-2 or TRBV6-3 to TRBJ2-1; the D call from TCRdb, TRBD2, cannot be confirmed without DNA. What was sequenced was naive CXCR3+ CD8+ T cells from blood. The cell subset or site label, read with the paper, signifies: CD45RO-CCR7+CD27+CD95- naive CD8+ T cells expressing CXCR3 (TNR3+). The receptor's source is a human donor in good health. Some clones in this sample may be carry-over from other donors' samples. The CDR3: CASSYLAGGRNEQFF.